Detailed here is one T cell receptor beta chain. Its antigen is currently unknown. This sample is drawn from a study of cytomegalovirus exposure and HLA in healthy donors. Donors were nominally healthy when sampled, though unrecorded immune exposures were likely. Primers included in the PCR were 60 Vbeta and 13 Jbeta primers. Under the authors' procedure: Counted up in a later analysis, unique TCR beta chains came to approximately 83 million, with about 10 million shared. Assay used: immunoSEQ multiplex PCR; TCRdb lists only in-frame clones, some missing. That table supplies the V and J calls and clone size; D and trimming were determined from the DNA. The data contain around 130,000 clones, roughly 85% of them singletons. Overall study results and limits: Earlier analysis found most TCR beta V segments productive about 87% or about 30% of the time.

Trimming pared 8 bases from V and 2 bases from J, leaving 9 bases between. In germline, CDR1 is MNHEY, CDR2 SVGAGI. CDR3 length equals 12 residues. The receptor was isolated from a woman aged 25 to 39 in good health and CMV-seropositive. The sample taken for sequencing was PBMCs. The chain combines TRBV6-5 with TRBJ2-5, with D possibly matching TRBD2 (6 bases). The DNA of the CDR3 is TGTGCCAGCCGGGACTTTCAAGAGACCCAGTACTTC. This translates into CASRDFQETQYF.